The clone carrying this TCR beta chain was seen once. Study processing details: By means of reference gene primer amplification, nucleated cell counts were estimated. Using immunoSEQ multiplex PCR, the repertoire was profiled, and TCRdb retains in-frame clones only, with some absent. V and J calls and clone size are copied from that table; D and trimming were computed from the DNA. This table holds 70,000 to 95,000 clones, about 80% found once. The CDR3 spans 13 residues. With 7 bases clipped from V and 2 bases from J, the junction kept 3 bases outside the gene matches. Per germline, CDR1 SNHLY and CDR2 FYNNEI. This sample was taken from a study of blood T cell repertoires in COVID-19. Whole-study context: COVID-19 samples, acute and convalescent, were from the United States, Italy and Spain. T cells, B-cell-depleted T cells, or PBMCs supplied cDNA or gDNA.

The rearrangement uses TRBV2 and TRBJ1-1, with TRBD1 matching over 8 bases. Sequencing used peripheral blood. The clonotype originates from a human donor in a cohort sampled during active COVID-19. In nucleotides, the CDR3 is TGTGCCAGCACTTCAGGGGGCAACACTGAAGCTTTCTTT. Encoded protein: CASTSGGNTEAFF.